The source of this TCR beta chain is a study of blood T cell repertoires in COVID-19. On the study more broadly: Specimens from acute and convalescent COVID-19 originated in the United States, Italy and Spain.

Produced via immunoSEQ multiplex PCR; TCRdb's table is partial and in-frame only. Of about 63,000 clones in the sample, 88% were seen once. The germline V gene has CDR1 LNHDA and CDR2 SQIVND (reference sequence). This CDR3 spans 13 amino acids. Trimming took 6 bases from V and 2 from J, leaving 8 bases between them. The source material was peripheral blood. This chain links TRBV19 with TRBJ1-5; D unresolved. This TCR was sampled from a human donor in a cohort sampled during active COVID-19. The CDR3 DNA follows: TGTGCCAGTAGCTCCTATGGCAATCAGCCCCAGCATTTT. It specifies CASSSYGNQPQHF.